A single TCR beta chain is shown here with its context. Its antigen is currently not known. The input lacks base qualities; no much larger clone sits a single base away. The data are from a study of cytomegalovirus exposure and HLA in healthy donors (dated by TCRdb to the late 2010s). For the study in its entirety: According to an earlier analysis of 587 of the donors, 150 million to 200 million T cells yielded roughly 110 million unique TCR beta sequences and about 300 Gb of sequence data. Roughly 310 gigabases of sequencing data and approximately 85 million unique TCR sequences were included in an early release covering under 650 HLA-typed donors. Of the roughly 400 genotyped donors, around 81% fell in the genetic ancestry cluster associated with self-reported Caucasian donors. The study aimed to test whether cataloging public T cell receptors could reveal signatures of past pathogen exposure. The T cell repertoires of under 750 subjects were profiled by immunosequencing and related to cytomegalovirus serostatus. A separate validation cohort of 100 to 150 different subjects was used in addition to the approximately 640-subject first cohort. To predict cytomegalovirus infection status, the study combined high-throughput TCR immunosequencing, statistical association of individual TCRs with disease status, and machine learning. A later analysis re-analyzed previously published TCR beta repertoires from about 730 donors and added high-resolution HLA genotyping to study TCR occurrence patterns. In the later analysis, no new phenotypic data were used to find candidate immune exposures; instead, reliance was placed on TCR beta sequences and their occurrence across donors. In an earlier analysis of a few hundred of the donors, high-throughput TCR beta sequencing was used to judge whether each TCR beta V gene segment behaved as functional or pseudogenic. Alongside the repertoire data, information on donor age, sex, ethnicity and CMV serostatus was compiled. In a later genetic analysis, genome-wide SNP genotypes for about 65% of the roughly 700 donors were used, and that subset was treated as a discovery cohort. All discovery cohort repertoires had been generated on a single sequencing platform. Both class I and class II loci were covered by HLA typing, at four-digit resolution. Typing coverage varied by locus: roughly 620-640 donors for A, B, C, DRB1 and DQB1; 522 for DQA1; more than 600 for DPA1; around 490 for DPB1. Several DR-DQ haplotypes were treated as single units for association and clustering because of strong linkage in the cohort. Among 300 to 450 genotyped donors of the cohort, an average of approximately 230,000 unique TCR beta nucleotide sequences were sequenced per donor, 15% to 20% of them non-productive.

In total, approximately 610 healthy bone marrow donors made up the cohort. At the time of sampling, every cohort member was nominally healthy, though immune exposures that went unrecorded were likely present. The donor tested CMV seronegative, placing the donor among the approximately 400 seronegative members of the cohort. A peripheral blood sample was collected from each donor, and TCR beta sequencing was performed on peripheral blood mononuclear cells. Genomic DNA was extracted from the blood cell samples with the Qiagen DNeasy Blood Extraction Kit. Points the paper makes about the study in general: In a later analysis, HLA-associated TCR beta chains were found to be more clonally expanded and to have lower generation probabilities than equally common non-associated chains. The cohort was sequenced for TCR beta chains only, and without alpha or paired-chain data the features that could be detected were limited. While some public TCRs were present in many individuals, most TCR sequences turned up only very rarely across donors. The study listed 150 to 200 TCR beta chains as associated with cytomegalovirus. The classifier was reported to diagnose cytomegalovirus status with high specificity and sensitivity in both the original cohort and the validation cohort. Strong co-occurrence of HLA alleles, especially DR and DQ, made assigning TCR associations to individual alleles difficult. A later analysis found that TCR association rates varied across HLA loci, with DRB1 alleles showing the most associated TCRs and HLA-C alleles the fewest. A further reported finding was that TCR beta sequences accurately predicted the HLA-A and HLA-B alleles for most subjects in the first cohort. Three of the identified cytomegalovirus-associated TCR beta chains were confirmed in vitro to be specific for cytomegalovirus antigens. Specific HLA alleles were associated with some 15,000 TCR beta sequences at a false discovery rate of 0.05 in a later analysis. Correlated functional status among segregating V segments might be attributable to linkage disequilibrium, but an unknown experimental factor could not be ruled out. An association between a missense DCLRE1C variant and V-gene and J-gene trimming of TCR beta chains was found in a later genetic analysis and replicated in an independent cohort. The authors suggested that the approach could potentially be generalized to other disease states and immunological phenotypes. Roughly uniform sequencing depth across donors was assumed in presence/absence analyses, although this assumption may not hold. The only immune exposure information available for the cohort was CMV serostatus. Broadly in line with IMGT annotations, most TCR beta V segments showed up in productive rearrangements about 87% or about 30% of the time in an earlier analysis of approximately 640 of the donors. According to a later analysis, most CMV-associated TCR beta chains appeared to be HLA-restricted, and the HLA associations seemed to be driven largely by CMV exposure. Several of the top co-occurrence clusters appeared to be linked to parvovirus B19, influenza, CMV and Epstein-Barr virus, according to a later analysis. A group of highly shared sequence variants was considered likely to be a technical artifact of the sequencing pipeline. HLA typing was unavailable for some donors at each locus, so association tests used only the typed subset. Because counts were too low, 15 to 20 rarely observed V segments, including chromosome 9 orphons, were excluded from the earlier analysis of 587 of the donors. A later genetic analysis reported fewer N-insertions in productive TCRs among donors in an Asian-associated ancestry cluster than the approximately 700-donor mean.

The method was the immunoSEQ multiplex PCR assay. A mixture of 60 forward primers for TCR Vbeta segments and 13 reverse primers for TCR Jbeta segments was used in the multiplex PCR. The CDR3 region of rearranged TCR beta genes was amplified from genomic DNA with a multiplex PCR assay. On the Illumina HiSeq System, the amplified TCR beta libraries were sequenced as 87-base-pair reads. For the original study's pipeline: A later analysis tallied about 77 million unique TCR beta chains across the 550 to 850 repertoires, and some 10 million of those chains were shared by two or more donors. Raw reads were error-corrected and collapsed into unique sequences with a nearest-neighbor algorithm that merged closely related sequences to remove PCR and sequencing errors. CDR3 sequences were aligned to IMGT reference sequences to assign V, D and J gene segments. For a sequence to be retained, at least a six-nucleotide match to both a V gene segment and a J gene segment was required. Rearrangements were called productive when the CDR3 lacked stop codons and stayed in frame with V and J; all others were non-productive. Following IMGT convention, CDR3 was defined as the stretch from the second conserved V-encoded cysteine to the conserved J-encoded phenylalanine. Sequences without an unambiguous match to a single V gene segment were excluded from the earlier analysis of several hundred of the donors. An earlier analysis of a few hundred of the donors called V segments functional above 56.7% productive rearrangements and segregating when the between-donor standard deviation exceeded 5%. A statistical classification framework was built to diagnose cytomegalovirus status from the catalog of TCR beta chain sequences. In a later analysis, V and J genes were assigned by comparing TCR nucleotide sequences against IMGT/GENE-DB human TR gene sequences. A later analysis assigned CDR3 sequences and most-parsimonious VDJ recombination scenarios with the TCRdist pipeline. A later analysis defined each TCR beta chain by its CDR3 amino acid sequence plus V-gene family, and excluded reads lacking a unique V-gene family. A later analysis removed over 500 highly shared, low-generation-probability nucleotide sequences to deal with suspected cross-contamination and a sequencing artifact. In a later analysis, a clonal expansion index was calculated for each public chain from normalized within-repertoire ranks of inferred template counts. In a later analysis, generation probabilities were computed with a VDJ recombination model fitted to out-of-frame rearrangements, and the resulting probabilities were checked against IGoR. In a later analysis, TCR-TCR, TCR-HLA and TCR-CMV co-occurrence was scored with hypergeometric tests, and a repertoire-size bias correction was applied to TCR pairs. To estimate false discovery rates, a later analysis permuted the HLA or CMV assignments 20 times. In a later analysis, co-occurring TCRs were grouped with DBSCAN, and TCRdist sequence similarity was added when clustering was performed within HLA-allele-positive subsets. Repertoires with fewer than 30,000 or more than 120,000 public chains, plus five repertoires with anomalous nucleotide sharing, were excluded from co-occurrence clustering. In its TCRdb copy, this immuneACCESS table keeps in-frame sequences only and misses some clones. Where compared with another copy, unresolved V genes explain less than half of these, and the others have no known cause. Clone size and the V and J calls come from that table; the DNA yielded D and trimming. Here the sample has roughly 120,000 clones; 80% to 90% occur a single time. The ten largest clones capture around 1.9% of the sample.

Input material: PBMCs. The TCR sequence derives from a man aged 40-55 years in good health and CMV-seronegative.

CDR3 loop: CASRAWWQGAYEQYF. The nucleotide sequence is TGCGCCAGCAGAGCTTGGTGGCAGGGGGCCTACGAGCAGTACTTC. The V gene is TRBV5-1 and the J gene is TRBJ2-7; 7 middle bases align to TRBD1. Taken from cysteine to phenylalanine, the CDR3 has 15 residues. Only the CDR3 part of the read is kept: 45 bases, read in frame from the first base. The CDR1 and CDR2 encoded by the germline V gene are SGHRS and YFSETQ. Unmatched junction bases come to 10, with V trimmed by 5 bases and J by 2 bases.